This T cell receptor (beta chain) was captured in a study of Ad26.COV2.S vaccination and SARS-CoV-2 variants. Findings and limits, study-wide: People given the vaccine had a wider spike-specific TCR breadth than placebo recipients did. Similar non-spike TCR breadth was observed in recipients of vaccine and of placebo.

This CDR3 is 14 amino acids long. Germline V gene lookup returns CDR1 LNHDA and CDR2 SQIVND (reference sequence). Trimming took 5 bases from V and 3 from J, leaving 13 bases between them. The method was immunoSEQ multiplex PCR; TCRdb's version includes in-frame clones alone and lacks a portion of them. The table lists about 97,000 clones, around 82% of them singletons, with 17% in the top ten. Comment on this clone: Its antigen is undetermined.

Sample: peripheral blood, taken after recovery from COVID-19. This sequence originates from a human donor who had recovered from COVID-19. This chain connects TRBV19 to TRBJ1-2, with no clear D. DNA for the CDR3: TGTGCCAGTAGTGTCCAGGAGGTAGACTATGGCTACACCTTC. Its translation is CASSVQEVDYGYTF.